A selection of T cell receptor beta chains follows, all from one sample in a study of T cells in Graves' hyperthyroidism and ophthalmopathy. TCRdb itself ran the multiplex PCR reads through MiXCR, one entry per CDR3 protein. There are about 640,000 distinct CDR3 sequences in the sample; 20% to 25% occur only once, and under 35% lies in the top ten. Sequencing used blood. The receptors derive from a man aged 30-40 years with Graves' ophthalmopathy. Each CDR3 is given with its conserved first and last residue. The order of the fields is V gene, J gene, clone size, D gene, CDR3 DNA, CDR3 protein. A D gene is named only where the DNA matches it firmly. Expanded clones get a size class; other rows say once, few or many, or leave the size out.

v_gene: TRBV13
j_gene: TRBJ2-3
abundance: many
d_gene: TRBD2
CDR3nt: TGTGCCAGCAGCGCTAGCGGGAGGAACGCAGATACGCAGTATTTT
CDR3aa: CASSASGRNADTQYF

v_gene: TRBV14
j_gene: TRBJ2-3
abundance: -
d_gene: -
CDR3nt: TGTGCCAGCAGCCAAGGAGTACGCGGACGCACAGATACGCAGTATTTT
CDR3aa: CASSQGVRGRTDTQYF

v_gene: TRBV6-2/TRBV6-3
j_gene: TRBJ1-6
abundance: once
d_gene: -
CDR3nt: TGTGCCAGCTCGTCCCTTTCAGGGGATTCACCCCTCCACTTT
CDR3aa: CASSSLSGDSPLHF

v_gene: TRBV5-1
j_gene: TRBJ1-4
abundance: many
d_gene: -
CDR3nt: TGCGCCAGCAGCTTCAGGGCTGATGAAAAACTGTTTTTT
CDR3aa: CASSFRADEKLFF

v_gene: TRBV28
j_gene: TRBJ2-2
abundance: -
d_gene: TRBD2
CDR3nt: TGTGCCAGCAGTCCTGTATCGGGAGGGGGGCCCGGGGAGCTGTTTTTT
CDR3aa: CASSPVSGGGPGELFF

v_gene: TRBV27
j_gene: TRBJ1-3
abundance: -
d_gene: -
CDR3nt: TGTGCCAGCAGTCCTATCGGCCGTGTGGATGGAAACACCATATATTTT
CDR3aa: CASSPIGRVDGNTIYF

v_gene: TRBV10-1
j_gene: TRBJ1-6
abundance: -
d_gene: -
CDR3nt: TGCGCCAGCAGTGACTCTAGGGGCGGCTTGTCTTCACCCCTCCACTTT
CDR3aa: CASSDSRGGLSSPLHF

v_gene: TRBV6-2/TRBV6-3
j_gene: TRBJ1-1
abundance: few
d_gene: -
CDR3nt: TGTGCCAGCAGTCTCACTCGGACCCCGGATTTCACTGAAGCTTTCTTT
CDR3aa: CASSLTRTPDFTEAFF

v_gene: TRBV10-3
j_gene: TRBJ2-3
abundance: few
d_gene: -
CDR3nt: TGTGCCATCAGTGAGCAAGATACGCAGTATTTT
CDR3aa: CAISEQDTQYF

v_gene: TRBV5-1
j_gene: TRBJ2-1
abundance: few
d_gene: TRBD2
CDR3nt: TGCGCCAGCAGCCAAGATCCCACTAGCGGGAGACCCTACAATGAGCAGTTCTTC
CDR3aa: CASSQDPTSGRPYNEQFF

v_gene: TRBV7-9
j_gene: TRBJ2-7
abundance: many
d_gene: -
CDR3nt: TGTGCCAGCAGGTCGGACGGATCCTACGAGCAGTACTTC
CDR3aa: CASRSDGSYEQYF

v_gene: TRBV5-1
j_gene: TRBJ1-2
abundance: -
d_gene: -
CDR3nt: TGCGCCAGCAGCCAAACCGGACAGCCCCGCTCGGGCTACACCTTC
CDR3aa: CASSQTGQPRSGYTF

v_gene: TRBV7-9
j_gene: TRBJ2-5
abundance: few
d_gene: -
CDR3nt: TGTGCCAGCAGCTCTCTGGCGGAGGAAGAGACCCAGTACTTC
CDR3aa: CASSSLAEEETQYF

v_gene: TRBV7-8
j_gene: TRBJ2-7
abundance: many
d_gene: -
CDR3nt: TGTGCCAGCAGCCTCCTTCGTAACCAGGCGCCTAACTACGAGCAGTACTTC
CDR3aa: CASSLLRNQAPNYEQYF

v_gene: TRBV30
j_gene: TRBJ2-3
abundance: -
d_gene: TRBD1
CDR3nt: TGTGCCTGGACCCAGGGGGCAGATACGCAGTATTTT
CDR3aa: CAWTQGADTQYF

v_gene: TRBV18
j_gene: TRBJ1-5
abundance: -
d_gene: -
CDR3nt: TGTACCAGCTCGCAAGGGACGGGAAAGGTTCAGCCCCAGCATTTT
CDR3aa: CTSSQGTGKVQPQHF

v_gene: TRBV30
j_gene: TRBJ2-1
abundance: many
d_gene: -
CDR3nt: TGTGCCTGGACAGGGGTTGATGAGCAGTTCTTC
CDR3aa: CAWTGVDEQFF

v_gene: TRBV10-3
j_gene: TRBJ2-5
abundance: -
d_gene: -
CDR3nt: TGTGCCTTGCCATCATTGGGCTCCAGGCAAGAGACCCAGTACTTC
CDR3aa: CALPSLGSRQETQYF

v_gene: TRBV7-9
j_gene: TRBJ2-7
abundance: many
d_gene: -
CDR3nt: TGTGCCAGCAGCCCCTTGGAGACCAGCTACGAGCAGTACTTC
CDR3aa: CASSPLETSYEQYF

v_gene: TRBV4-2
j_gene: TRBJ2-3
abundance: few
d_gene: -
CDR3nt: TGTGCCAGCAGCCAAGTCTTCAAGGGAGATACGCAGTATTTT
CDR3aa: CASSQVFKGDTQYF

v_gene: TRBV30
j_gene: TRBJ2-7
abundance: -
d_gene: TRBD1
CDR3nt: TGTGCCTGGGCTACAGGGGACAAGCAGTACTTC
CDR3aa: CAWATGDKQYF

v_gene: TRBV20-1
j_gene: TRBJ2-5
abundance: many
d_gene: -
CDR3nt: TGCAGTGCTAGAGATGTGGACAGAGGGTTGGAGACCCAGTACTTC
CDR3aa: CSARDVDRGLETQYF

v_gene: TRBV30
j_gene: TRBJ1-5
abundance: many
d_gene: TRBD1
CDR3nt: TGTGCCTGGAGTAGGGGACAGGGAAGCAATCAGCCCCAGCATTTT
CDR3aa: CAWSRGQGSNQPQHF

v_gene: TRBV29-1
j_gene: TRBJ1-3
abundance: -
d_gene: TRBD1
CDR3nt: TGCAGCGTTGTAGGAGGGGGCCCTGGAAACACCATATATTTT
CDR3aa: CSVVGGGPGNTIYF

v_gene: TRBV2
j_gene: TRBJ2-5
abundance: -
d_gene: -
CDR3nt: TGTGCCAGCAGCCGTCCAGGGCTGGGGGAGACCCAGTACTTC
CDR3aa: CASSRPGLGETQYF